Given below is one T cell receptor beta chain in context. The sample comes from a study of blood T cell repertoires in COVID-19. On the study more broadly: Spain, Italy and the United States supplied samples that represented acute and convalescent COVID-19. In each case, the material was cDNA or gDNA derived from T cells, B-cell-depleted T cells, or PBMCs.

Authors' methods: The authors estimated nucleated cell counts from reference gene primer amplification. The repertoire was sequenced with immunoSEQ multiplex PCR; TCRdb's copy has only in-frame clones and lacks some. Clonal size and the V and J genes are those of that table, whereas D and trimming came from the DNA. This sample yields over 140,000 clones, of which around 81% are seen a single time; 3% to 5% belongs to the top ten. The V gene's germline CDR1 is MDHEN and CDR2 SYDVKM. V was pared by 6 bases and J by 6 bases, with 11 bases of the junction left unmatched. There are 15 residues in the CDR3.

The TCR sequence derives from a woman in her fifties or sixties with acute or convalescent COVID-19. The chain employs TRBV28 and TRBJ1-2; 9 bases are a match to TRBD1. Sequences were obtained from peripheral blood. The CDR3 reads CASSPPWTGADGYTF. The CDR3 bases are TGTGCCAGCAGCCCACCCTGGACAGGGGCTGATGGCTACACCTTC.